These 3 T cell receptor beta chains were all obtained from the same sample, sequenced in a study of cytomegalovirus exposure and HLA in healthy donors. Vbeta (60) and Jbeta (13) primers were used in the PCR. Clones were sequenced by immunoSEQ multiplex PCR, and TCRdb holds only the in-frame ones, with some missing. The sample lists 310,000 or so clones, about 90% occurring once. The sequencing input was PBMCs. These receptors were taken from a woman under 30 in good health and CMV-seronegative.

This clone was recorded once. The chain carries TRBV29-1 and TRBJ1-6; TRBD1 agrees at 7 bases. The CDR3 spans 13 residues. V gave up 7 bases and J gave up 6 bases; unmatched junction bases: 6. Germline V gene data show CDR1 as SQVTM and CDR2 as ANQGSEA. The CDR3 here is CSARRDSNSPLHF. Here the CDR3 DNA reads TGCAGCGCCCGAAGGGACAGTAATTCACCCCTCCACTTT.

In its sample, this clone was seen a few times. The V and J genes are TRBV2 and TRBJ1-5, with D possibly being TRBD1 (5 bases). V was trimmed by 3 bases and J by 3 bases, leaving 9 bases between them. CDR1 is SNHLY and CDR2 is FYNNEI in the germline V gene. CDR3 size: 14 residues. CDR3 in amino acids: CASSDTGLNQPQHF. The CDR3 DNA sequence: TGTGCCAGCAGTGATACAGGCCTCAATCAGCCCCAGCATTTT. Filled out from reference TRBV2 and TRBJ1-5, the complete variable domain reads EPEVTQTPSHQVTQMGQEVILRCVPISNHLYFYWYRQILGQKVEFLVSFYNNEISEKSEIFDDQFSVERPDGSNFTLKIRSTKLEDSAMYFCASSDTGLNQPQHFGDGTRLSIL.

This sequence joins TRBV6-5 and TRBJ2-1; D is perhaps TRBD1 (6 bases). The germline V and J ends were trimmed by 7 bases and 3 bases, with 13 bases remaining between them. Germline V gene lookup returns CDR1 MNHEY and CDR2 SVGAGI. This CDR3 has 14 residues. The CDR3 region is CASKRGKDYNEQFF. The DNA for the CDR3 is TGTGCCAGCAAAAGGGGGAAGGACTACAATGAGCAGTTCTTC.